What follows are 12 T cell receptor beta chains derived from one specimen sequenced in a study of T cell responses to AZD1222 COVID-19 vaccine. This table comes from immunoSEQ multiplex PCR, and its TCRdb copy is limited to in-frame clones, with some not included. This sample yields 150,000 or so clones, of which nearly 95% are seen a single time; 3% to 4% belongs to the top ten. This specimen was peripheral blood, taken 28 days after the second AZD1222 dose. The source is an adult who received the AZD1222 COVID-19 vaccine.

The chain is built from TRBV5-1 and TRBJ2-5, with D tentatively TRBD1 (5 bases). The V gene lost 0 bases and the J gene lost 2 bases, with 11 bases spanning the gap. The CDR3 is 15 amino acids. CDR1 SGHRS and CDR2 YFSETQ come from the germline V gene. For the CDR3, the DNA is TGCGCCAGCAGCTTGGCCTATCCAGGGCAAGAGACCCAGTACTTC. Protein product: CASSLAYPGQETQYF.

The V call is TRBV5-1, the J call TRBJ2-7, with D possibly matching TRBD2 (6 bases). CDR1 and CDR2 (germline): SGHRS, YFSETQ. The CDR3 is 13 residues long. Trimming stripped 3 bases from V and 5 bases from J, with 12 bases between. The DNA of the CDR3 is TGCGCCAGCAGCTCGACTAGTCTCGACGAGCAGTACTTC. This sequence encodes CASSSTSLDEQYF.

The chain combines TRBV4-3 with TRBJ2-7; D not certain. The V end was cut by 2 bases, the J end by 2 bases, with 16 bases between. CDR1 is LGHNA, CDR2 YSLEER, per germline. The CDR3 consists of 16 residues. CDR3 amino acids: CASSQLLGLGTYEQYF. The CDR3 coding sequence is TGCGCCAGCAGCCAACTACTCGGCCTTGGGACCTACGAGCAGTACTTC.

This sequence joins TRBV2 and TRBJ2-2, with TRBD2 matching over 8 bases. The V and J ends lost 4 bases and 9 bases, in that order; junction bases with no gene match: 10. Germline V gene sequence: CDR1 SNHLY, CDR2 FYNNEI. CDR3 size: 15 residues. CDR3 sequence (DNA): TGTGCCAGCAGTGGCGAGCGGGGGATAGGTCGGGAGCTGTTTTTT. Protein: CASSGERGIGRELFF.

The chain joins TRBV15 to TRBJ1-1; TRBD1 agrees at 7 bases. The ends lost 3 bases at V and 3 bases at J; junction bases unmatched: 4. This CDR3 comprises 14 residues. Germline CDR1 and CDR2: LNHNV and YYDKDF (reference sequence). The CDR3 here is CATSSDRADTEAFF. For the CDR3, the DNA is TGTGCCACCAGCAGTGACAGGGCGGACACTGAAGCTTTCTTT. The variable domain in full, with the rest retrieved from reference TRBV15 and TRBJ1-1, is DAMVIQNPRYQVTQFGKPVTLSCSQTLNHNVMYWYQQKSSQAPKLLFHYYDKDFNNEADTPDNFQSRRPNTSFCFLDIRSPGLGDTAMYLCATSSDRADTEAFFGQGTRLTVV.

About this clone: The sample has other DNA sequences that encode this CDR3 too. This chain links TRBV30 with TRBJ2-6; D uncertain. CDR1 GTSNPN and CDR2 SVGIG come from the germline V gene (reference sequence). V was clipped by 0 bases and J by 3 bases, with 3 bases between them. The CDR3 extends over 13 amino acids. The CDR3 reads CAWSVGGANVLTF. The CDR3 DNA reads as TGTGCCTGGAGTGTAGGTGGGGCCAACGTCCTGACTTTC.

The rearrangement joins TRBV28 to TRBJ2-3; 10 nucleotides align to TRBD2. Looked up from germline, CDR1 is MDHEN and CDR2 is SYDVKM. Trimming cost V 6 bases and J 3 bases; bases outside gene matches: 15. There are 18 residues in the CDR3. Written as DNA, the CDR3 is TGTGCCAGCAGCCTACATTTTATGACTAGCGGGTGGACAGATACGCAGTATTTT. As protein: CASSLHFMTSGWTDTQYF.

The V and J genes are TRBV2 and TRBJ2-3, with 11 bases lining up with TRBD2. The V and J ends lost 6 bases and 1 base, in that order; junction bases with no gene match: 6. The CDR3 contains 16 residues. Germline lookup yields CDR1 SNHLY and CDR2 FYNNEI. Here the CDR3 reads CASSIIAGGGTDTQYF. CDR3 DNA sequence: TGTGCCAGCAGCATAATAGCGGGAGGGGGCACAGATACGCAGTATTTT.

The chain employs TRBV30 and TRBJ1-5; D is possibly TRBD1 (6 bases). V lost 0 bases, J lost 2 bases, and 11 bases lay in between. The germline V gene has CDR1 GTSNPN and CDR2 SVGIG (reference sequence). CDR3 size: 15 residues. CDR3 DNA: TGTGCCTGGAGTGTAACCGGGACACGCAATCAGCCCCAGCATTTT. Protein sequence: CAWSVTGTRNQPQHF. The full variable domain, its missing parts supplied by reference TRBV30 and TRBJ1-5, is SQTIHQWPATLVQPVGSPLSLECTVEGTSNPNLYWYRQAAGRGLQLLFYSVGIGQISSEVPQNLSASRPQDRQFILSSKKLLLSDSGFYLCAWSVTGTRNQPQHFGDGTRLSIL.

The V call is TRBV29-1, the J call TRBJ2-7, with unresolved D. CDR1 SQVTM and CDR2 ANQGSEA come from the germline V gene. Trimming stripped 5 bases from V and 3 bases from J, with 8 bases between. This CDR3 spans 11 amino acids. The CDR3 spells CSVSRGYEQYF. In nucleotides, the CDR3 is TGCAGCGTTTCTCGCGGCTACGAGCAGTACTTC.

This sequence joins TRBV5-1 and TRBJ1-1; a possible D gene is TRBD1 (5 bases). The CDR3 runs 13 residues. V was pared by 4 bases and J by 8 bases, with 15 bases between. Germline loops: CDR1 SGHRS, CDR2 YFSETQ. The CDR3 nucleotides are TGCGCCAGCAGCCCCGGGGGGGACTTCGAAGCTTTCTTT. Its translation: CASSPGGDFEAFF. The full variable domain, its missing parts supplied by reference TRBV5-1 and TRBJ1-1, is KAGVTQTPRYLIKTRGQQVTLSCSPISGHRSVSWYQQTPGQGLQFLFEYFSETQRNKGNFPGRFSGRQFSNSRSEMNVSTLELGDSALYLCASSPGGDFEAFFGQGTRLTVV.

This clone has only one observation. The chain is built from TRBV5-5 and TRBJ2-1; a weak D match, TRBD1 (6 bases). Germline V gene lookup returns CDR1 SGHKS and CDR2 YYEKEE (reference sequence). This CDR3 comprises 14 residues. V lost 3 bases and J 7 bases, leaving 14 bases between the germline ends. CDR3 sequence reads: CASSYRVLGNEQFF. As DNA, the CDR3 is TGTGCCAGCAGCTACAGGGTATTGGGGAATGAGCAGTTCTTC.